Following are 24 T cell receptor beta chains from one sample sequenced in a study of cytomegalovirus exposure and HLA in healthy donors. 60 Vbeta and 13 Jbeta primers were used in PCR. Sequenced by immunoSEQ multiplex PCR; TCRdb stores in-frame clones only, minus some. The sample has some 110,000 clones, roughly 13% seen once; the top ten hold 16%. The sequencing sample was made of PBMCs. These receptors were collected from a man in his forties in good health and CMV-seropositive.

V is TRBV5-1 and J is TRBJ1-2; weak D call: TRBD1 (5 bases). The CDR3 length is 14 residues. CDR1 and CDR2 from the germline V gene are SGHRS and YFSETQ. The germline V and J ends were trimmed by 4 bases and 4 bases, with 14 bases remaining between them. The CDR3, as DNA: TGCGCCAGCAGCCCAAGGACGGGGGGCTATGGCTACACCTTC. Its translation: CASSPRTGGYGYTF.

This clone was recorded a few times. The chain links TRBV7-9 to TRBJ2-7; 10 nucleotides align to TRBD1. Looked up from germline, CDR1 is SEHNR and CDR2 is FQNEAQ (reference sequence). Germline trimming cut 5 bases from V and 6 bases from J; bases unmatched to any gene: 7. The CDR3 loop spans 14 amino acids. The CDR3 nucleotides are TGTGCCAGCAGCCGGAGACAGGGGGCCGTCGAGCAGTACTTC. It is translated as CASSRRQGAVEQYF.

V gene TRBV18 combines with J gene TRBJ2-7, with 9 nucleotides matching TRBD1. The length of the CDR3 is 13 residues. V lost 5 bases and J lost 7; bases outside the gene matches: 6. Germline CDR1 and CDR2: KGHSH and LQKENI. As DNA, the CDR3 is TGTGCCAGCTCATCCCAGACAGGGGGTGAGCAGTACTTC. Its protein is CASSSQTGGEQYF.

The rearrangement uses TRBV5-4 and TRBJ2-1; tentatively, D is TRBD1 (5 bases). The CDR3 runs 15 residues. The germline gives CDR1 SGHNT, CDR2 YYREEE (reference sequence). V lost 0 bases and J 7 bases, leaving 14 bases between the germline ends. The CDR3 sequence is CASSLGSVKGNEQFF. In nucleotides, the CDR3 is TGTGCCAGCAGCTTGGGGTCCGTTAAGGGGAATGAGCAGTTCTTC.

In its sample, this clone was seen a few times. The chain is built from TRBV7-6 and TRBJ2-2, with 7 bases fitting TRBD2. V lost 2 bases and J lost 5; bases outside the gene matches: 11. The germline gives CDR1 SGHVS, CDR2 FNYEAQ. This CDR3 region has 17 residues. This CDR3 is CASSLMRGRGETGELFF. The CDR3, as DNA: TGTGCCAGCAGCTTAATGCGCGGGAGAGGGGAAACCGGGGAGCTGTTTTTT.

In this sample, this clone turned up a few times. V usage is TRBV19 and J usage is TRBJ1-5; 7 bases align to TRBD1. This CDR3 region has 15 residues. V was clipped by 7 bases and J by 3 bases; unmatched bases: 9. The germline CDR1 and CDR2 sequences are LNHDA and SQIVND (reference sequence). CDR3 amino acids: CASTPGTASNQPQHF. For the CDR3, the DNA is TGTGCCAGTACCCCCGGGACAGCCTCCAATCAGCCCCAGCATTTT.

The rearrangement uses TRBV9 and TRBJ2-2; the match to TRBD1 covers 11 bases. Per the germline V gene, CDR1 is SGDLS and CDR2 is YYNGEE. After removal of 8 bases from V and 5 bases from J, the junction contained 5 bases not matched to a gene. CDR3 length: 14 residues. The CDR3 is CASSGQGGTGELFF. The CDR3 region has the DNA TGTGCCAGTTCGGGACAGGGGGGTACCGGGGAGCTGTTTTTT.

With regard to this clone: A read error is likely, as this CDR3 ends without the conserved phenylalanine or tryptophan. Because the CDR3's place on the DNA is in doubt, the DNA is left out and the CDR3 is given as listed by TCRdb. The chain has TRBV19 and TRBJ2-7; TRBD2, the D gene given by the table, was not confirmed from the DNA. Germline V lookup: CDR1 LNHDA, CDR2 SQIVND (reference sequence). The CDR3 has 9 residues if both end residues are counted. CDR3 sequence: CASSNRRGS.

The table lists this clone with a few counts. The rearrangement joins TRBV25-1 to TRBJ1-5; TRBD1 matches at 8 bases. The CDR3 contains 14 residues. Per the germline V gene, CDR1 is MGHDK and CDR2 is SYGVNS. Trimming removed 3 bases from V and 6 bases from J; junction bases left unmatched: 4. For the CDR3, the DNA is TGTGCCAGCAGTGAGACAGGGGAAGGTCAGCCCCAGCATTTT. The encoded protein is CASSETGEGQPQHF. Combining the CDR3 with reference TRBV25-1 and TRBJ1-5 gives the whole variable domain EADIYQTPRYLVIGTGKKITLECSQTMGHDKMYWYQQDPGMELHLIHYSYGVNSTEKGDLSSESTVSRIRTEHFPLTLESARPSHTSQYLCASSETGEGQPQHFGDGTRLSIL.

This clone was seen only a few times. V and J are TRBV5-1 and TRBJ1-4; 10 nucleotides match TRBD1. Germline assignment: CDR1 SGHRS and CDR2 YFSETQ. CDR3 length equals 14 residues. V dropped 2 bases and J dropped 8; count of bases not matched to a gene: 3. The CDR3 region is CASSFGTGEEKLFF. CDR3 DNA: TGCGCCAGCAGCTTTGGGACAGGGGAGGAAAAACTGTTTTTT.

A few counts support this clone. The DNA for the CDR3 is TGCGCCAGCAGCTTGGGTACAGGGGACACTGAAGCTTTCTTT. Its protein product is CASSLGTGDTEAFF. The V gene is TRBV5-1, the J gene TRBJ1-1; 7 positions agree with TRBD1. J gave up 3 bases and V 0 bases, and 2 bases lay outside the gene matches. The CDR3 sequence is 14 residues long. Looked up from germline, CDR1 is SGHRS and CDR2 is YFSETQ.

The DNA for the CDR3 is TGTGCCAGCAGCCCCAGCGGGGTTTACAATGAGCAGTTCTTC. Its protein product is CASSPSGVYNEQFF. The chain carries TRBV7-3 and TRBJ2-1, with 7 bases that match TRBD2. The CDR3 totals 14 residues. The ends lost 5 bases at V and 4 bases at J; junction bases unmatched: 5. Germline CDR1 SGHTA, CDR2 FQGTGA.

In its sample, this clone was seen a few times. The gene calls are TRBV5-1 and TRBJ2-5; 11 nucleotides line up with TRBD2. From germline, CDR1 is SGHRS and CDR2 YFSETQ. V lost 4 bases to trimming and J lost 2 bases; unmatched junction nucleotides: 4. This CDR3 has 15 residues. The CDR3 nucleotides are TGCGCCAGCAGCCTGGGGACTAGCGGACAAGAGACCCAGTACTTC. Translated, it gives CASSLGTSGQETQYF. Full variable domain (rest looked up from reference TRBV5-1 and TRBJ2-5): KAGVTQTPRYLIKTRGQQVTLSCSPISGHRSVSWYQQTPGQGLQFLFEYFSETQRNKGNFPGRFSGRQFSNSRSEMNVSTLELGDSALYLCASSLGTSGQETQYFGPGTRLLVL.

This clone has a handful of counts. This CDR3 is CSVDGSIGSVIQFF. The CDR3 nucleotides are TGCAGCGTTGACGGGAGTATTGGATCGGTAATCCAGTTCTTC. The chain is built from TRBV29-1 and TRBJ2-1; D might be TRBD2 (6 bases). The germline CDR1 and CDR2 sequences are SQVTM and ANQGSEA. CDR3 size: 14 residues. V dropped 3 bases and J dropped 13 bases, with 22 bases sitting between them.

The J gene is TRBJ1-4, the V gene TRBV19; D unclear. The CDR3 is 14 residues long. Per germline, CDR1 LNHDA and CDR2 SQIVND (reference sequence). The V end was cut by 3 bases, the J end by 8 bases, with 13 bases between. The CDR3: CASSMDSSGEKLFF. The CDR3 DNA sequence: TGTGCCAGTAGTATGGACTCCTCGGGCGAAAAACTGTTTTTT.

CDR3 in DNA: TGTGCCAGTAGTACCCAGGGGACTGGAAACACCATATATTTT. It is translated as CASSTQGTGNTIYF. J is TRBJ1-3 and V is TRBV19; D perhaps matches TRBD1 (6 bases). Between the trimmed V and J ends, which lost 4 bases and 2 bases, there was a span of 9 bases. The V gene's germline CDR1 is LNHDA and CDR2 SQIVND (reference sequence). There are 14 residues in the CDR3.

In its sample, this clone was seen a few times. V gene TRBV6-1 combines with J gene TRBJ2-5; 7 positions agree with TRBD1. The CDR3 spans 14 residues. From germline, CDR1 is MNHNS and CDR2 SASEGT. V lost 7 bases to trimming and J lost 2 bases; unmatched junction nucleotides: 7. CDR3 sequence reads: CASTRGTVQETQYF. The DNA of the CDR3 is TGTGCCAGCACCCGAGGGACAGTACAAGAGACCCAGTACTTC.

V gene TRBV27 combines with J gene TRBJ2-2, with 7 bases aligning to TRBD2. The CDR3 runs to 15 residues. V shed 7 bases and J 0 bases; nucleotides not matched to a gene: 5. CDR1 is MNHEY and CDR2 is SMNVEV in the germline V gene (reference sequence). The CDR3 reads CASTTTSANTGELFF. CDR3 coding DNA: TGTGCCAGCACCACCACTAGCGCGAACACCGGGGAGCTGTTTTTT.

The gene calls are TRBV10-3 and TRBJ1-1, with TRBD1 matching 8 bases. The length of the CDR3 is 16 residues. Germline V gene sequence: CDR1 ENHRY, CDR2 SYGVKD. V shed 0 bases, J shed 1 base, and the junction held 4 bases outside the gene matches. The CDR3 region has the DNA TGTGCCATCAGTGAGTCAGGACAGGGTAGGAACACTGAAGCTTTCTTT. Translated, it gives CAISESGQGRNTEAFF.

This clone was observed a few times. The rearrangement uses TRBV4-1 and TRBJ2-7; TRBD2 matches at 7 bases. CDR1 MGHRA and CDR2 YSYEKL come from the germline V gene. V lost 4 bases to trimming and J lost 3 bases; unmatched junction nucleotides: 9. The CDR3 has 15 amino acids. The CDR3 loop is CASSLGTTTNYEQYF. In nucleotides, the CDR3 is TGCGCCAGCAGCCTAGGGACTACTACAAACTACGAGCAGTACTTC.

This clone was recorded a few times. The V gene is TRBV4-1, the J gene TRBJ2-7; 9 nucleotides align to TRBD2. The germline CDR1 and CDR2 sequences are MGHRA and YSYEKL. The CDR3 has 18 amino acids. The trim removed 0 bases at V and 0 bases at J, leaving 9 bases unmatched. CDR3 coding DNA: TGCGCCAGCAGCCAAGATAGCCTACTAGCGGGTACCTCCTACGAGCAGTACTTC. This encodes CASSQDSLLAGTSYEQYF.

The V call is TRBV19, the J call TRBJ1-2; D unresolved. The CDR3 is 15 amino acids. With 2 bases removed from V and 2 bases from J, the gap between germline ends came to 12 bases. From germline, CDR1 is LNHDA and CDR2 SQIVND (reference sequence). The CDR3 nucleotides are TGTGCCAGTAGTATATCCACAGCCTTAAACTATGGCTACACCTTC. Translating it yields CASSISTALNYGYTF.

V and J are TRBV7-8 and TRBJ2-4, with TRBD2 matching over 7 bases. This CDR3 contains 13 residues. With V trimmed by 3 bases and J by 11 bases, 7 bases remained unmatched. Germline V gene sequence: CDR1 SGHVS, CDR2 FQNEAQ. The CDR3 region is CASSFGTTPLQYF. The CDR3, as DNA: TGTGCCAGCAGCTTCGGGACTACTCCTCTTCAGTACTTC.

The chain employs TRBV21-1 and TRBJ1-1; the D segment call TRBD1 is taken from the table without a DNA check. TRBV21-1 is assigned pseudogene status. The CDR3 consists of 14 residues. CDR3 protein: CASSKGTGATEAFF. The CDR3 DNA reads as TGTGCCAGCAGCAAAGGTACAGGGGCCACTGAAGCTTTCTTT.